The sequence of this TCR beta chain was determined in a study of T cell changes during pregnancy in multiple sclerosis. The germline gives CDR1 SGHAT, CDR2 FQNNGV. The CDR3 loop spans 16 amino acids. Trimming cost V 4 bases and J 0 bases, with 13 bases left between them. Measured with immunoSEQ multiplex PCR; TCRdb has only the in-frame clones, and not every one. The sample lists about 76,000 clones, approximately 92% occurring once. The J gene is TRBJ2-1, the V gene TRBV11-2; D gene unclear. Sequenced material: peripheral blood, taken after pregnancy. This TCR derives from a female donor in good health, enrolled as a control in a pregnancy study. The DNA for the CDR3 is TGTGCCAGCAGCTCCTTACAGTGGAACTCCTACAATGAGCAGTTCTTC. Protein sequence: CASSSLQWNSYNEQFF.